This T cell receptor (beta chain) is drawn from a study of blood T cell repertoires in COVID-19. Method: immunoSEQ multiplex PCR; TCRdb's copy keeps in-frame clones and lacks some. The sample records roughly 120,000 clones, around 85% being singletons. Germline assignment: CDR1 LGHNT and CDR2 FRNRAP. Trimming shortened V by 4 bases and J by 0 bases, and 12 bases separated the two germline ends. The CDR3 is 15 amino acids. The V call is TRBV12-5, the J call TRBJ1-2; possibly TRBD1 for D (6 bases). Sequenced: peripheral blood. The sequence derives from a human donor in a cohort sampled during active COVID-19. The CDR3 here is CASGSTGRANYGYTF. The CDR3 DNA reads TGTGCTAGTGGTTCCACAGGGAGAGCTAACTATGGCTACACCTTC.